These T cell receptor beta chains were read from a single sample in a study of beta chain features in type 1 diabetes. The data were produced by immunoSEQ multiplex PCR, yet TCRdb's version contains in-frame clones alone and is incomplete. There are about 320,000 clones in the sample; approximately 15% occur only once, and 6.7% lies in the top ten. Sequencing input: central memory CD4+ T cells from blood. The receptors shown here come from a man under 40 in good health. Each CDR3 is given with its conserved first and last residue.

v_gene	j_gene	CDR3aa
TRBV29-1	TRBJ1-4	CSVLRDEKLFF
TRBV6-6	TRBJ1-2	CASRARGGLTNYGYTF
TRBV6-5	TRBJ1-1	CASRETGEAFF
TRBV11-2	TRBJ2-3	CASSVMASGDTDTQYF
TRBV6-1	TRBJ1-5	CASSAAGGQPQHF
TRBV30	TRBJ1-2	CAWSRDRAGGYTF
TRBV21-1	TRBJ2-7	CASSTGLDAYEQYF
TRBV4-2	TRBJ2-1	CASSLDRGANEQFF
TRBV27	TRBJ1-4	CASSQQTRQEKLFF
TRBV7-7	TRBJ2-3	CASSLGTANTDTQYF
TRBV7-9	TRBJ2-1	CASSLTELADNEQFF
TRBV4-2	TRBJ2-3	CASSQVGLAENTDTQYF
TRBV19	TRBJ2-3	CASSRQGVADTQYF
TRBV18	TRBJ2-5	CASSPKRTQYF
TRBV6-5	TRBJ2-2	CASSLKGGTGELFF
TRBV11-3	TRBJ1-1	CASSLVAQMNTEAFF
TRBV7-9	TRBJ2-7	CASSLGVGGHSSYEQYF
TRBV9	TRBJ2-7	CASSPRQAPYEQYF
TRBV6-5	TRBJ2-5	CASSYGGGSRGTQYF
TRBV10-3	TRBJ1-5	CAHQQGPSGPQHF
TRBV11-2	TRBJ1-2	CASSPGQAPYGYTF
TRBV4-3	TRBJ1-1	CASSQVVGNTEAFF
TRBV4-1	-	CASSRDRGSYEQYF
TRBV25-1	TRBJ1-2	CASSEYSRFGGGYTF
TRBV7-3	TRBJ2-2	CASSPNAEVTGELFF
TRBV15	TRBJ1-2	CATSRDRVTGGYTF
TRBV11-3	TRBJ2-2	CASTDRAGVSGELFF
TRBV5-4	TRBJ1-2	CASSPPGAYGYTF
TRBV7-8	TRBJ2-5	CASSLMVGQGAGETQYF
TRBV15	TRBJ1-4	CATSAEVRGGEKLFF
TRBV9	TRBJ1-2	CASSEQGSVQGYTF
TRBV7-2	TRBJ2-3	CASSPRRGRSTDTQYF
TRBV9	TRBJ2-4	CASSVAGQGAKNIQYF
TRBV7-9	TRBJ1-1	CASSLQGAGTEAFF
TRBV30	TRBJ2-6	CAWSMGSGANVLTF
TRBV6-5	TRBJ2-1	CASRRKNEQFF
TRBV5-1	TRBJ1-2	CASSFKQGNGYTF
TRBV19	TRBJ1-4	CASSIRGDEKLFF
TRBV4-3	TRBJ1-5	CASSARQGNQPQHF
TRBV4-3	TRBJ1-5	CASSQELNQPQHF
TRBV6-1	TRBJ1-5	CASSEVGTGNQPQHF
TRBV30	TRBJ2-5	CAWAPGTGGVETQYF
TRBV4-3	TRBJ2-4	CASSQDWSGQARAKNIQYF
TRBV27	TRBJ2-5	CASSFQGGFQETQYF
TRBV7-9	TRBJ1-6	CASSPGMNNSPLHF
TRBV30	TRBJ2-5	CAWSVRLRETQYF
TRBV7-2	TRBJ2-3	CGSGADSTDTQYF
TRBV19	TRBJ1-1	CASGREGATEAFF